Sequencing of this T cell receptor (beta chain) was carried out in a study of T cell repertoires in cytomegalovirus infection. TCRdb fed the reads into MiXCR, producing one record per CDR3 protein. Found here are roughly 860,000 distinct CDR3 sequences, less than 35% of them singletons; the top ten hold over 10%. The table lists this clonotype with a few counts. Its antigen remains unknown. The receptor's source is a human donor in good health (CMV status not recorded). Some clones in this sample may be carry-over from other donors' samples. The sequencing here drew on cultured CD8+ T cells from PBMCs, taken from culture after CMV antigen stimulation.

The chain's CDR3 is CASSSLDRADTDTQYF. CDR3 DNA sequence: TGTGCCAGCAGTTCCTTGGACAGGGCCGACACAGATACGCAGTATTTT. The chain joins TRBV6-5 to TRBJ2-3, with 8 positions matching TRBD1. The V gene's germline CDR1 is MNHEY and CDR2 SVGAGI. This CDR3 spans 16 amino acids. V shed 4 bases, J shed 2 bases, and the junction held 8 bases outside the gene matches.